A selection of T cell receptor beta chains follows, all from one sample in a study of primary melanoma T cells and metastatic recurrence. TCRdb's copy holds only in-frame clones and misses some; the assay was immunoSEQ multiplex PCR. The sample consists of over a hundred clones, approximately 86% of them appearing once. Sequenced sample: melanoma tumor tissue. Receptors originate from a human donor with melanoma. The CDR3 runs from the conserved cysteine through the conserved F or W. The D gene is left open where the match is weak. For some rows the clone size is stated as once, few or many, or as a class when expanded; others skip it.

D: -; V: TRBV6-8; size: -; J: TRBJ2-7; DNA: TGTGCCAGCAGTTACGCGGATTACGAGCAGTACTTC; CDR3: CASSYADYEQYF
D: -; V: TRBV29-1; size: -; J: TRBJ2-5; DNA: TGCAGCGTTGCTAAGGCAGAACAAGAGACCCAGTACTTC; CDR3: CSVAKAEQETQYF
D: -; V: TRBV11-3; size: -; J: TRBJ2-7; DNA: TGTGCCAGCAGCCAAGGGCTTTGGGGTGCTTTCGAGCAGTACTTC; CDR3: CASSQGLWGAFEQYF
D: TRBD1; V: TRBV11-3; size: -; J: TRBJ2-2; DNA: TGTGCCAGCAGCTACGAAGTGGGACAGCTTTATACCGGGGAGCTGTTTTTT; CDR3: CASSYEVGQLYTGELFF
D: -; V: TRBV6-8; size: once; J: TRBJ1-6; DNA: TGTGCCAGCAGTTACGCCCGGGCGTTTTCACCCCTCCACTTT; CDR3: CASSYARAFSPLHF
D: TRBD1; V: TRBV10-3; size: -; J: TRBJ2-7; DNA: TGTGCCATCAATGCCGGGACAGCCTACGAGCAGTACTTC; CDR3: CAINAGTAYEQYF
D: -; V: TRBV19; size: -; J: TRBJ2-1; DNA: TGTGCCAGTAGTCCGGGGGTGAGCTCCTACAATGAGCAGTTCTTC; CDR3: CASSPGVSSYNEQFF
D: -; V: TRBV19; size: -; J: TRBJ1-1; DNA: TGTGCCAGTAGTATTTTTGGGGGATCGGACACTGAAGCTTTCTTT; CDR3: CASSIFGGSDTEAFF
D: -; V: TRBV18; size: -; J: TRBJ1-1; DNA: TGTGCCAGCTCACCCCTACGGGGATATATGAACACTGAAGCTTTCTTT; CDR3: CASSPLRGYMNTEAFF
D: -; V: TRBV1; size: -; J: TRBJ2-1; DNA: TGCGCCAGCAGTCCCGGACAGGGGGGGTACAATGAGCAGTTCTTC; CDR3: CASSPGQGGYNEQFF
D: TRBD1; V: TRBV7-1; size: -; J: TRBJ1-3; DNA: TGTGCCAGCAGCTTAAACAGGGGGCGCGCTGGAAACACCATATATTTT; CDR3: CASSLNRGRAGNTIYF
D: -; V: TRBV11-3; size: -; J: TRBJ1-4; DNA: TGTGCCAGCAGCCCACCACCATATACGGGAACTAATGAAAAACTGTTTTTT; CDR3: CASSPPPYTGTNEKLFF
D: -; V: TRBV28; size: -; J: TRBJ1-4; DNA: TGTGCCAGCAGTTCCCCAGGAGACCCTAATGAAAAACTGTTTTTT; CDR3: CASSSPGDPNEKLFF
D: -; V: TRBV19; size: -; J: TRBJ2-4; DNA: TGTGCCAGTAGTTCCCTTGGGGGTGGGGGTAACATTCAGTACTTC; CDR3: CASSSLGGGGNIQYF
D: TRBD1; V: TRBV19; size: -; J: TRBJ2-7; DNA: TGTGCCAGTAGTGAGGGGGCCAAGGAGCAGTACTTC; CDR3: CASSEGAKEQYF
D: -; V: TRBV6-8; size: -; J: TRBJ2-2; DNA: TGTGCCAGCAGACCCGGCCCGGGACGAACCGGGGAGCTGTTTTTT; CDR3: CASRPGPGRTGELFF
D: -; V: TRBV6-8; size: -; J: TRBJ1-2; DNA: TGTACCAGCAGCCCGGCGGAGGGGGGAAAGAATGGCTACACCTTC; CDR3: CTSSPAEGGKNGYTF
D: TRBD1; V: TRBV19; size: -; J: TRBJ2-6; DNA: TGTGCCAGTAGGGGGACAGGTCGCTCTGGGGCCAACGTCCTGACTTTC; CDR3: CASRGTGRSGANVLTF
D: TRBD1; V: TRBV23-1; size: once; J: TRBJ2-1; DNA: TGCGCCAGCAGCCCAGACAGGGGGATCTCCTACAATGAGCAGTTCTTC; CDR3: CASSPDRGISYNEQFF
D: TRBD1; V: TRBV18; size: -; J: TRBJ2-5; DNA: TGTGCCAGCTCACCCGATGGGACAGGGGGAAGAGAGACCCAGTACTTC; CDR3: CASSPDGTGGRETQYF
D: -; V: TRBV19; size: -; J: TRBJ1-5; DNA: TGTGCCAGTAGTATCCGGGACAGCAATCAGCCCCAGCATTTT; CDR3: CASSIRDSNQPQHF
D: -; V: TRBV30; size: -; J: TRBJ2-7; DNA: TGTGCCTGGAGCGCCCTTCGGGGGGAGCAGTACTTC; CDR3: CAWSALRGEQYF